Shown below are 6 T cell receptor beta chains from a single sample sequenced in a study of long-term antiretroviral therapy in people with HIV. Run at survey level, the immunoSEQ assay was version v3.0. Only in-frame clones appear in the TCRdb table, and some are missing; sequencing was by immunoSEQ multiplex PCR. The profile shows 10,000 to 13,000 clones, 80% to 85% of them singletons. Here the sequenced sample was unsorted PBMCs, taken 1.2 years after starting antiretroviral therapy. The source is a man aged 40-55 years with HIV.

The chain links TRBV11-2 to TRBJ2-7; tentative D call: TRBD1 (5 bases). Per the germline V gene, CDR1 is SGHAT and CDR2 is FQNNGV. V lost 1 base and J lost 3, with 10 bases in between. This CDR3 is built from 14 residues. Here the CDR3 reads CASSLVLGHYEQYF. In nucleotides, the CDR3 is TGTGCCAGCAGCTTAGTTCTTGGACACTACGAGCAGTACTTC. Together with reference TRBV11-2 and TRBJ2-7, the CDR3 gives the full variable domain: EAGVAQSPRYKIIEKRQSVAFWCNPISGHATLYWYQQILGQGPKLLIQFQNNGVVDDSQLPKDRFSAERLKGVDSTLKIQPAKLEDSAVYLCASSLVLGHYEQYFGPGTRLTVT.

The chain links TRBV7-6 to TRBJ1-3; D is ambiguous. Germline V gene lookup returns CDR1 SGHVS and CDR2 FNYEAQ. V was pared by 5 bases and J by 2 bases, with 10 bases between. The CDR3 is 14 amino acids. The CDR3: CASSPTSTGNTIYF. For the CDR3, the DNA is TGTGCCAGCAGCCCCACAAGCACTGGAAACACCATATATTTT.

This clone was found once. The chain uses TRBV7-2 and TRBJ1-3, with 8 bases aligning to TRBD1. Germline CDR1 is SGHTA and CDR2 is FQGNSA. The CDR3 totals 14 residues. J lost 4 bases, V lost 5 bases, and 4 bases had no gene match. The CDR3 region has the DNA TGTGCCAGCAGCGCCCGGGACAGGGGAAACACCATATATTTT. Translating gives CASSARDRGNTIYF.

This clone was recorded once. This chain connects TRBV11-2 to TRBJ2-1, with 9 positions matching TRBD1. V dropped 1 base and J dropped 5; count of bases not matched to a gene: 6. The CDR3 contains 16 residues. Germline V gene data show CDR1 as SGHAT and CDR2 as FQNNGV. The CDR3 DNA sequence: TGTGCCAGCAGCTTAGCCGGGACAGGGTACCACAATGAGCAGTTCTTC. Residues: CASSLAGTGYHNEQFF. Variable domain in full (rest from reference TRBV11-2 and TRBJ2-1): EAGVAQSPRYKIIEKRQSVAFWCNPISGHATLYWYQQILGQGPKLLIQFQNNGVVDDSQLPKDRFSAERLKGVDSTLKIQPAKLEDSAVYLCASSLAGTGYHNEQFFGPGTRLTVL.

The rearrangement joins TRBV19 to TRBJ2-2; TRBD1 aligns across 9 bases. The germline V gene has CDR1 LNHDA and CDR2 SQIVND (reference sequence). The V segment lost 6 bases and the J segment 5 bases; nucleotides outside the gene matches: 4. This CDR3 has 14 amino acids. CDR3 coding DNA: TGTGCCAGTAGGGGGACAGGGAGGACCGGGGAGCTGTTTTTT. It yields the protein CASRGTGRTGELFF.

The CDR3 protein is CASRLGETQYF. CDR3 DNA sequence: TGTGCCAGCAGGCTCGGGGAGACCCAGTACTTC. This chain links TRBV7-2 with TRBJ2-5; D unresolved. CDR1 and CDR2 from the germline V gene are SGHTA and FQGNSA. This CDR3 is 11 amino acids long. V lost 6 bases and J lost 5, with 7 bases in between.